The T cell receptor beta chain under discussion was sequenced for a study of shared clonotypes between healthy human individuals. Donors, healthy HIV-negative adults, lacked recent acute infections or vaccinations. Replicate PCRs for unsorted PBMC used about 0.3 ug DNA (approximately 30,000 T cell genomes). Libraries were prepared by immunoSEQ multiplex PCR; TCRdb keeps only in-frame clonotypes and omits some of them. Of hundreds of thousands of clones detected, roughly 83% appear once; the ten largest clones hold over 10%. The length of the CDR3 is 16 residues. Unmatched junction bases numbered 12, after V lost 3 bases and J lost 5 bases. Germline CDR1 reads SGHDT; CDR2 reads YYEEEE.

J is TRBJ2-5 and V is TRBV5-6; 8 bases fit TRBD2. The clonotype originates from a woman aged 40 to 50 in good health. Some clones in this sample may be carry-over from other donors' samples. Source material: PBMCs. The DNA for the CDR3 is TGTGCCAGCAGCTCCCTTGGTAGCGGGATATTGGAGACCCAGTACTTC. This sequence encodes CASSSLGSGILETQYF. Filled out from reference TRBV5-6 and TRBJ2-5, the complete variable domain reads DAGVTQSPTHLIKTRGQQVTLRCSPKSGHDTVSWYQQALGQGPQFIFQYYEEEERQRGNFPDRFSGHQFPNYSSELNVNALLLGDSALYLCASSSLGSGILETQYFGPGTRLLVL.